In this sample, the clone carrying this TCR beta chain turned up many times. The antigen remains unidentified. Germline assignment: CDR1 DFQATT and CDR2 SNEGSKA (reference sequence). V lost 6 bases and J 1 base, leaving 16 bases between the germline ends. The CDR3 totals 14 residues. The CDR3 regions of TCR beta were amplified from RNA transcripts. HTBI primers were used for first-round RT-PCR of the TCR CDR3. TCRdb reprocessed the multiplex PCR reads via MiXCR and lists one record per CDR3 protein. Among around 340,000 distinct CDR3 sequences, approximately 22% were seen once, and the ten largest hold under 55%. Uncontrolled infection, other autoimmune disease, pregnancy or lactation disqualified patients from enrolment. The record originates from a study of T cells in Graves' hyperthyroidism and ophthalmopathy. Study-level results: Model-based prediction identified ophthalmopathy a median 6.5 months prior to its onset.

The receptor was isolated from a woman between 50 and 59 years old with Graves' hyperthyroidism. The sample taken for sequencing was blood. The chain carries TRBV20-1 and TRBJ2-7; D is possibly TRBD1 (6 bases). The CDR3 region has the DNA TGCAGTGCAGTCAGGGGTTCATCATCCTACGAGCAGTACTTC. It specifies CSAVRGSSSYEQYF.